Reported below is one TCR beta chain. Its specificity is unknown. The data belong to a study of shared clonotypes between healthy human individuals. Sequencing used immunoSEQ multiplex PCR; TCRdb keeps in-frame clones, though not all of them. The profile shows about 1.5 million clones, around 98% of them singletons. Findings and limits, study-wide: Across subsets, estimated richness was generally greater for naive than for memory populations.

Per germline, CDR1 MNHNS and CDR2 SASEGT. The ends were cut back, 0 bases at V and 2 bases at J, with 8 bases in the middle. CDR3 length equals 14 residues. Donors were Caucasian adults residing in Nashville, Tennessee, USA. Material: naive CD4+ T cells sorted from blood. As for subset: CD45RA+ positively selected. V and J are TRBV6-1 and TRBJ2-7; D unresolved. This TCR derives from a man aged 25-40 years in good health. CDR3 protein: CASSEADKTYEQYF. The CDR3, as DNA: TGTGCCAGCAGTGAAGCCGACAAGACCTACGAGCAGTACTTC.